Sequencing of this TCR beta chain was carried out in a study of blood T cell repertoires in COVID-19. On the study more broadly: The United States, Italy and Spain provided the acute and convalescent COVID-19 samples. T cells, B-cell-depleted T cells, or PBMCs supplied cDNA or gDNA.

Germline V gives CDR1 MNHEY, CDR2 SVGEGT. The CDR3 sequence is 18 residues long. The ends lost 5 bases at V and 0 bases at J; junction bases unmatched: 6. In the original workflow: Estimation of nucleated cell counts was performed using reference gene primer amplification. Using immunoSEQ multiplex PCR, the repertoire was profiled, and TCRdb retains in-frame clones only, with some absent. The D gene and trimming were derived from the DNA, and the V and J assignments and clone size from that table. The sample lists about 53,000 clones; about 80% were seen once. The receptor was derived from a human donor in a cohort sampled during active COVID-19. The chain is built from TRBV6-2 or TRBV6-3 and TRBJ2-3, with 15 bases that match TRBD2. Material for sequencing was peripheral blood. The CDR3, as DNA: TGTGCCAGCAGTAGGGGACTAGCGGGGGGTCCCAGCACAGATACGCAGTATTTT. Encoded protein: CASSRGLAGGPSTDTQYF.